This is a list of T cell receptor beta chains from one sample in a study of blood T cell repertoires in COVID-19. The assay was immunoSEQ multiplex PCR, and TCRdb's table has in-frame clones only and misses some. The table shows fewer than 20,000 clones, with approximately 85% occurring only once. The source material was peripheral blood. The receptor source for this set is a man between 40 and 49 years old with active or convalescent COVID-19. Both conserved end residues are part of each CDR3. Fields, in order: D gene, J gene, V gene, clone size, CDR3 DNA, CDR3 protein. The D gene is left open where the match is weak. Rows give clone size only sometimes, using once, few, many, or a class for an expanded clone.

. | TRBJ1-6 | TRBV5-5 | . | TGTGCCAGCAGCTCACAGGGTTACGCTGGTTCACCCCTCCACTTT | CASSSQGYAGSPLHF
TRBD1 | TRBJ2-7 | TRBV9 | . | TGTGCCAGCAGCGACCGGGACAGGGCGCTCGAGCAGTACTTC | CASSDRDRALEQYF
TRBD1 | TRBJ1-1 | TRBV6-6 | . | TGTGCCAGCAGTCCCCGGACTCTAGGACAGGGCATGGGGTCGAACACTGAAGCTTTCTTT | CASSPRTLGQGMGSNTEAFF
TRBD1 | TRBJ2-7 | TRBV6-2/TRBV6-3 | . | TGTGCCAGCAGTCGCACAGGACAGGCTTCCGAGCAGTACTTC | CASSRTGQASEQYF
. | TRBJ1-3 | TRBV2 | . | TGTGCCAGCAGTGAGGTAGCAGTCTCTGGAAACACCATATATTTT | CASSEVAVSGNTIYF
TRBD1 | TRBJ2-3 | TRBV7-7 | . | TGTGCCAGCAGCTTAGGACAGGGTCTTGTTCGCACAGATACGCAGTATTTT | CASSLGQGLVRTDTQYF
. | TRBJ1-1 | TRBV27 | . | TGTGCCAGCAGTTTATACAGGCAGGGTGAAGCTTTCTTT | CASSLYRQGEAFF
. | TRBJ1-4 | TRBV5-8 | . | TGTGCCAGCAGCTCCCAGGTTGCAACTAATGAAAAACTGTTTTTT | CASSSQVATNEKLFF
. | TRBJ1-2 | TRBV10-3 | . | TGTGCCATTACCCTCACTCCCCGGGGGGGCTACACCTTC | CAITLTPRGGYTF
. | TRBJ1-4 | TRBV27 | few | TGTGCCAGCAGTTTCTATCCGAATGAAAAACTGTTTTTT | CASSFYPNEKLFF
. | TRBJ2-5 | TRBV9 | . | TGTGCCAGCAGCGTAGGGGTGACAGCGCAGACCCAGTACTTC | CASSVGVTAQTQYF
. | TRBJ2-1 | TRBV9 | few | TGTGCCAGCAGCGTTGGGACTGACTCCTACAATGAGCAGTTCTTC | CASSVGTDSYNEQFF
. | TRBJ2-3 | TRBV15 | once | TGTGCCACCAGCAGAGGCCGGGACAAAATCACAGATACGCAGTATTTT | CATSRGRDKITDTQYF
TRBD1 | TRBJ1-2 | TRBV5-1 | . | TGCGCCAGCAGCTACGCAGGGGGCGTAATGGGAAGCTACACCTTC | CASSYAGGVMGSYTF
TRBD1 | TRBJ1-1 | TRBV27 | once | TGTGCCAGCACCAAAGGGGGCAGGGCGGACACTGAAGCTTTCTTT | CASTKGGRADTEAFF
TRBD1 | TRBJ2-2 | TRBV5-4 | . | TGTGCCAGCAGCTTGAGGACAGGGGTCGACACCGGGGAGCTGTTTTTT | CASSLRTGVDTGELFF
. | TRBJ1-3 | TRBV5-1 | . | TGCGCCAGCAGCTTGGGCGGGCTAAACACCATATATTTT | CASSLGGLNTIYF